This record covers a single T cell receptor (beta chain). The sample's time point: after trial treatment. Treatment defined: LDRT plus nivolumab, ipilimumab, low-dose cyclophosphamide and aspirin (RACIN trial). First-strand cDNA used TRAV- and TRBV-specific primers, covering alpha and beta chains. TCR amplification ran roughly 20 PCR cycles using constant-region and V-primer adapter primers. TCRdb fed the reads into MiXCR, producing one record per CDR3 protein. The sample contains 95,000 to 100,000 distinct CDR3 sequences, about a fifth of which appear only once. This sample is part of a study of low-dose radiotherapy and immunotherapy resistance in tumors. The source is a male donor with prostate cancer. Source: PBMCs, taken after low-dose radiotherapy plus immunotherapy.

The CDR3 bases are TGTGCCAGCAGCATTGGTGCTGGGAGGGGCACTGAAGCTTTCTTT. This translates into CASSIGAGRGTEAFF. This chain uses TRBV5-3 with TRBJ1-1; possibly TRBD1 for D (5 bases). TRBV5-3 belongs to the ORF category, with a function that is uncertain. The V gene lost 8 bases and the J gene lost 4 bases, with 21 bases spanning the gap. CDR3 size: 15 residues.